One sample yielded the 12 T cell receptor beta chains listed below, sequenced in a study of early T cells in non-severe SARS-CoV-2 infection. TCRdb reprocessed the 5' RACE reads with MiXCR, giving one entry per CDR3 protein. Of tens of thousands of distinct CDR3 sequences in the sample, 12% were seen once. The sequenced sample was whole blood, obtained at baseline. The receptor source for this set is an adult who was a healthcare worker with PCR-confirmed SARS-CoV-2 infection or an uninfected control (not recorded which).

This clonotype was seen more than once but under ten times. This chain links TRBV4-2 with TRBJ2-5, with 10 positions matching TRBD2. The ends lost 3 bases at V and 3 bases at J; junction bases unmatched: 10. CDR3 length: 17 residues. Germline V CDR1 and CDR2: LGHNA, YNFKEQ. The CDR3: CASSQPTASGGKETQYF. CDR3 sequence (DNA): TGTGCCAGCAGCCAGCCGACCGCTAGCGGGGGCAAAGAGACCCAGTACTTC.

V is TRBV28 and J is TRBJ2-7; possibly TRBD2 for D (6 bases). The V gene lost 6 bases and the J gene lost 3 bases, with 18 bases spanning the gap. The CDR3 extends over 15 amino acids. The germline V gene encodes CDR1 MDHEN and CDR2 SYDVKM. Here the CDR3 reads CASSSPKRAIYEQYF. CDR3 nucleotides: TGTGCCAGCAGCTCCCCGAAGCGGGCCATCTACGAGCAGTACTTC.

The chain couples TRBV29-1 to TRBJ2-3; D is tentatively TRBD1 or TRBD2 (7 bases each). Germline V gene lookup returns CDR1 SQVTM and CDR2 ANQGSEA. The V and J ends lost 6 bases and 2 bases respectively, with 18 bases between them. This CDR3 contains 15 residues. Here the CDR3 DNA reads TGCAGCGTCTCTACAGGGGAGGGACACACAGATACGCAGTATTTT. Translating it yields CSVSTGEGHTDTQYF.

This clonotype is judged medium-sized (0.01 to 0.1%). J is TRBJ2-3 and V is TRBV19, with D possibly matching TRBD2 (6 bases). The germline CDR1 and CDR2 sequences are LNHDA and SQIVND (reference sequence). Trimming cost V 6 bases and J 0 bases, with 16 bases left between them. The CDR3 has 16 residues. In nucleotides, the CDR3 is TGTGCCAGTAGCTTCTACCAGGGACTGAGCACAGATACGCAGTATTTT. Translated: CASSFYQGLSTDTQYF.

This clonotype was counted only a few times. The chain recombines TRBV7-3 with TRBJ2-2; 9 positions match TRBD1. The germline V gene has CDR1 SGHTA and CDR2 FQGTGA. V lost 5 bases and J lost 7; bases outside the gene matches: 14. The CDR3 is 17 amino acids. The CDR3, as DNA: TGTGCCAGCAGCCCCCAAGCCCTGACAGGGGGAGGCGGGGAGCTGTTTTTT. Translated, it gives CASSPQALTGGGGELFF.

This chain connects TRBV7-2 to TRBJ2-6, with D hard to call. Trimming pared 2 bases from V and 0 bases from J, leaving 5 bases between. CDR1 is SGHTA and CDR2 is FQGNSA in the germline V gene. This CDR3 is 15 amino acids long. The CDR3 coding sequence is TGTGCCAGCAGCTTAATACACTCTGGGGCCAACGTCCTGACTTTC. Its protein product is CASSLIHSGANVLTF.

V gene TRBV19 combines with J gene TRBJ1-5; D is uncertain. The germline V gene has CDR1 LNHDA and CDR2 SQIVND (reference sequence). V was trimmed by 3 bases and J by 7 bases, leaving 13 bases between them. The length of the CDR3 is 14 residues. The CDR3 bases are TGTGCCAGTAGTATTCTGGGGATTAAGCAGCCCCAGCATTTT. Translation gives CASSILGIKQPQHF. The variable domain in full, with the rest retrieved from reference TRBV19 and TRBJ1-5, is DGGITQSPKYLFRKEGQNVTLSCEQNLNHDAMYWYRQDPGQGLRLIYYSQIVNDFQKGDIAEGYSVSREKKESFPLTVTSAQKNPTAFYLCASSILGIKQPQHFGDGTRLSIL.

This clonotype was seen at least ten times. V is TRBV12-3 or TRBV12-4 and J is TRBJ2-3, with D uncertain. V lost 3 bases to trimming and J lost 3 bases, with 13 bases between them. The CDR3 covers 15 residues. The CDR3 nucleotides read TGTGCCAGCAGTTTGGGCCAGGCACGTACAGATACGCAGTATTTT. This encodes CASSLGQARTDTQYF.

This clonotype was observed a few times. The V call is TRBV4-3, the J call TRBJ2-2; weak D call: TRBD2 (6 bases). V shed 4 bases and J shed 7 bases, with 13 bases lying between them. Germline lookup yields CDR1 LGHNA and CDR2 YSLEER. The CDR3 has 14 amino acids. The chain's CDR3 is CASSLSGSIGELFF. CDR3 DNA sequence: TGCGCCAGCAGCCTCAGCGGGTCCATCGGGGAGCTGTTTTTT.

This clonotype was recorded many times. This chain joins TRBV19 and TRBJ1-1; maybe TRBD1 (5 bases). Germline V gene data show CDR1 as LNHDA and CDR2 as SQIVND (reference sequence). This CDR3 comprises 13 residues. V lost 7 bases to trimming and J lost 14 bases, with 23 bases between them. The CDR3 DNA follows: TGTGCCAGTACCGAAGCGAGCAGGGCCGCTATCTTCTTT. Protein product: CASTEASRAAIFF.

This rearrangement joins TRBV23-1 to TRBJ2-5, with 14 bases matching TRBD2. TRBV23-1 is classed as an ORF, of uncertain function. There are 14 residues in the CDR3. The ends lost 7 bases at V and 9 bases at J; junction bases unmatched: 7. The CDR3 spells CASNSGTSGRAQYF. The DNA of the CDR3 is TGCGCCAGCAACTCGGGGACTAGCGGGAGAGCCCAGTACTTC.

The rearrangement uses TRBV9 and TRBJ2-7; 11 positions agree with TRBD2. Germline CDR1 is SGDLS and CDR2 is YYNGEE. The ends lost 0 bases at V and 1 base at J; junction bases unmatched: 3. The CDR3 loop spans 16 amino acids. Written as DNA, the CDR3 is TGTGCCAGCAGCGTAGAGGGGACTAGCGGTTCCTACGAGCAGTACTTC. It yields the protein CASSVEGTSGSYEQYF.